The sequence of this T cell receptor (beta chain) was determined in a study of cytomegalovirus exposure and HLA in healthy donors. Study results and caveats: A missense variant in DCLRE1C was later tied to TCR beta V- and J-gene trimming. There were some public TCRs occurring in many donors, but most TCR sequences were rare. Follow-up analysis seemed to connect common viral pathogens with several of the most significant clusters identified.

Germline CDR1 reads SGHRS; CDR2 reads YFSETQ. This CDR3 region has 18 residues. Trimming pared 3 bases from V and 0 bases from J, leaving 16 bases between. About this clone: What it recognizes is unknown.

A multiplex PCR was run with 60 Vbeta primers and 13 Jbeta primers. In the authors' methods: A later analysis tallied 75 million to 80 million unique TCR beta chains, 8.5 million to 11 million of them shared. Clones were sequenced by immunoSEQ multiplex PCR, and TCRdb holds only the in-frame ones, with some missing. V and J calls and clone size follow that table, whereas D and trimming were derived from the DNA. The table shows about 94,000 clones, with roughly 80% occurring only once. The sequence came from a human donor in good health. Sequenced material: PBMCs. This chain connects TRBV5-1 to TRBJ2-6, with D perhaps matching TRBD1 (6 bases). CDR3 loop: CASSSQGPHTSGANVLTF. For the CDR3, the DNA is TGCGCCAGCAGCTCACAGGGACCTCACACCTCTGGGGCCAACGTCCTGACTTTC.